These 23 T cell receptor beta chains came from one sample sequenced in a study of CD8 T cells in Susac syndrome. With random hexamers, reverse transcription was performed on roughly 0.5 to 1 ug of RNA. Using its own MiXCR run on the immunoSEQ multiplex PCR reads, TCRdb lists one record per CDR3 protein. The sample includes 130,000 or so distinct CDR3 sequences, 90% to 95% seen only once; the top ten take around 0.24%. Sequences were obtained from CD8+ T cells from PBMCs. These receptors were collected from a human donor with multiple sclerosis.

The rearrangement uses TRBV6-2 or TRBV6-3 and TRBJ1-1; 7 bases map to TRBD1. Losses at the gene ends were 6 bases for V and 0 bases for J; bases not matched to a gene: 7. Germline CDR1 reads MNHEY; CDR2 reads SVGEGT. This CDR3 has 15 amino acids. This CDR3 is CASSADRAVNTEAFF. The CDR3, as DNA: TGTGCCAGCAGCGCCGACAGGGCCGTGAACACTGAAGCTTTCTTT.

CDR3 nucleotides: TGTGCCAGCACCACTACGGGGGTAGGCTACGAGCAGTACTTC. Protein: CASTTTGVGYEQYF. V is TRBV6-1 and J is TRBJ2-7; D possibly corresponds to TRBD2 (6 bases). CDR3 length: 14 residues. V lost 7 bases, J lost 3 bases, and 16 bases lay in between. Per the germline V gene, CDR1 is MNHNS and CDR2 is SASEGT.

The V call is TRBV3-1, the J call TRBJ1-5; perhaps TRBD1 as D (5 bases). The CDR3 covers 15 residues. Germline lookup yields CDR1 LGHDT and CDR2 YNNKEL (reference sequence). Trimming took 4 bases from V and 6 from J, leaving 16 bases between them. The CDR3 coding sequence is TGTGCCAGCAGCCCGGGACGTGTGGGCATTCAGCCCCAGCATTTT. It yields the protein CASSPGRVGIQPQHF.

The chain combines TRBV21-1 with TRBJ2-5; TRBD1 is the table's D call and was not checked against the DNA. TRBV21-1 is listed as a pseudogene. The CDR3 spans 11 residues. The CDR3, as DNA: TGTGCCAGCGGACATGAAGAGACCCAGTACTTC. Protein product: CASGHEETQYF.

V usage is TRBV20-1 and J usage is TRBJ1-6; 7 bases are a match to TRBD1. The germline V gene encodes CDR1 DFQATT and CDR2 SNEGSKA (reference sequence). With 3 bases clipped from V and 3 bases from J, the junction kept 5 bases outside the gene matches. This CDR3 has 15 residues. The CDR3 spells CSARAGTDYNSPLHF. The CDR3 DNA reads as TGCAGTGCTAGGGCCGGGACAGACTATAATTCACCCCTCCACTTT.

The V call is TRBV14, the J call TRBJ2-1; perhaps TRBD2 as D (5 bases). The V gene's germline CDR1 is SGHDN and CDR2 FVKESK. V gave up 1 base and J gave up 8 bases, with 18 bases separating them. The CDR3 sequence is 16 residues long. The CDR3 DNA is TGTGCCAGCAGCCAAGGAGTACGAGAGGGCTTGCATGAGCAGTTCTTC. Its protein is CASSQGVREGLHEQFF.

This clonotype has more than one count but fewer than ten. This chain links TRBV27 with TRBJ1-5, with a tentative D call TRBD1 (5 bases). With 3 bases removed from V and 1 base from J, the gap between germline ends came to 7 bases. The CDR3 sequence is 14 residues long. Germline assignment: CDR1 MNHEY and CDR2 SMNVEV (reference sequence). The chain's CDR3 is CASSFWGSNQPQHF. For the CDR3, the DNA is TGTGCCAGCAGTTTCTGGGGGAGCAATCAGCCCCAGCATTTT.

V gene TRBV5-1 combines with J gene TRBJ1-1; D perhaps matches TRBD1 (6 bases). Germline V gene sequence: CDR1 SGHRS, CDR2 YFSETQ. CDR3 length: 14 residues. V dropped 4 bases and J dropped 6 bases, with 16 bases sitting between them. CDR3 protein: CASSSTGARAEAFF. CDR3 DNA: TGCGCCAGCAGCAGCACGGGGGCGAGGGCTGAAGCTTTCTTT.

The chain uses TRBV29-1 and TRBJ2-7; perhaps TRBD1 as D (6 bases). Germline CDR1 reads SQVTM; CDR2 reads ANQGSEA. CDR3 length: 13 amino acids. V was trimmed by 6 bases and J by 2 bases, leaving 14 bases between them. CDR3: CSVAWDIAYEQYF. DNA for the CDR3: TGCAGCGTCGCTTGGGACATAGCCTACGAGCAGTACTTC.

The chain carries TRBV29-1 and TRBJ2-5; D gene uncertain. V shed 2 bases and J shed 3 bases, with 16 bases lying between them. CDR3 length: 15 residues. The germline gives CDR1 SQVTM, CDR2 ANQGSEA. The CDR3 region has the DNA TGCAGCGTTGAATACGTGTACTTAGGTGAAGAGACCCAGTACTTC. This codes for CSVEYVYLGEETQYF.

The chain combines TRBV27 with TRBJ1-1; perhaps TRBD1 as D (6 bases). The CDR3 is made up of 17 amino acids. Per germline, CDR1 MNHEY and CDR2 SMNVEV (reference sequence). V dropped 2 bases and J dropped 1 base, with 17 bases sitting between them. This CDR3 reads CASSLRGAGGANTEAFF. Written as DNA, the CDR3 is TGTGCCAGCAGTTTAAGGGGGGCAGGAGGGGCGAACACTGAAGCTTTCTTT.

This chain connects TRBV27 to TRBJ2-1; tentatively, D is TRBD1 (6 bases). Trimming pared 4 bases from V and 4 bases from J, leaving 14 bases between. Germline CDR1 reads MNHEY; CDR2 reads SMNVEV (reference sequence). The CDR3 spans 15 residues. CDR3 nucleotides: TGTGCCAGCAGTTCCCGGGACAAAAGGTACAATGAGCAGTTCTTC. Its protein product is CASSSRDKRYNEQFF.

The chain joins TRBV4-1 to TRBJ1-1; 7 positions agree with TRBD1. The CDR3 consists of 14 residues. The germline CDR1 and CDR2 sequences are MGHRA and YSYEKL. After removal of 2 bases from V and 8 bases from J, the junction contained 8 bases not matched to a gene. The CDR3 bases are TGCGCCAGCAGCCAACCACTAACAGGGGCCGAAGCTTTCTTT. Translation: CASSQPLTGAEAFF.

V usage is TRBV12-5 and J usage is TRBJ2-1; D not resolved. Trimming removed 2 bases from V and 7 bases from J, with 6 bases in between. Per the germline V gene, CDR1 is LGHNT and CDR2 is FRNRAP. This CDR3 has 12 residues. CDR3 in DNA: TGTGCTAGTGGTTTGCTGAAGAATGAGCAGTTCTTC. Protein: CASGLLKNEQFF.

This rearrangement joins TRBV20-1 to TRBJ2-1; D not certain. This CDR3 contains 12 residues. Trimming stripped 0 bases from V and 9 bases from J, with 9 bases between. Germline V gene data show CDR1 as DFQATT and CDR2 as SNEGSKA (reference sequence). In DNA, the CDR3 is TGCAGTGCTAGAGATATTGGCCGTGAGCAGTTCTTC. This codes for CSARDIGREQFF.

The rearrangement joins TRBV7-9 to TRBJ1-1; weak D call: TRBD1 (6 bases). V was clipped by 3 bases and J by 4 bases, with 12 bases between them. The CDR3 runs 14 residues. The germline CDR1 and CDR2 sequences are SEHNR and FQNEAQ (reference sequence). The CDR3 nucleotides read TGTGCCAGCAGCTTTGGGGGGCGGGTCACTGAAGCTTTCTTT. Its protein is CASSFGGRVTEAFF. Looking up the rest from reference TRBV7-9 and TRBJ1-1 gives the full variable domain: DTGVSQNPRHKITKRGQNVTFRCDPISEHNRLYWYRQTLGQGPEFLTYFQNEAQLEKSRLLSDRFSAERPKGSFSTLEIQRTEQGDSAMYLCASSFGGRVTEAFFGQGTRLTVV.

The chain is built from TRBV7-9 and TRBJ1-2; 10 nucleotides align to TRBD1. Germline lookup yields CDR1 SEHNR and CDR2 FQNEAQ (reference sequence). The CDR3 has 16 amino acids. V lost 5 bases to trimming and J lost 5 bases; unmatched junction nucleotides: 11. This chain's CDR3 is CASSGTGTGEGYGYTF. The CDR3 nucleotides are TGTGCCAGCAGCGGAACCGGGACAGGGGAGGGGTATGGCTACACCTTC.

The rearrangement uses TRBV4-2 and TRBJ1-1; TRBD1 agrees at 7 bases. Losses at the gene ends were 0 bases for V and 6 bases for J; bases not matched to a gene: 7. The CDR3 has 15 residues. The germline V gene encodes CDR1 LGHNA and CDR2 YNFKEQ. The CDR3 is CASSQEGYRGSEAFF. The DNA of the CDR3 is TGTGCCAGCAGCCAAGAGGGGTACAGGGGATCTGAAGCTTTCTTT.

The V and J genes are TRBV5-1 and TRBJ2-3, with TRBD1 matching over 7 bases. CDR1 and CDR2 (germline): SGHRS, YFSETQ. J lost 3 bases, V lost 0 bases, and 7 bases had no gene match. CDR3 length equals 16 residues. The CDR3, as DNA: TGCGCCAGCAGCTTGGCGCGCGACAGGGTGACAGATACGCAGTATTTT. Its protein is CASSLARDRVTDTQYF.

The chain combines TRBV20-1 with TRBJ2-7, with 13 nucleotides matching TRBD2. Trimming took 6 bases from V and 5 from J; bases not matched to a gene: 7. This CDR3 has 14 residues. Looked up from germline, CDR1 is DFQATT and CDR2 is SNEGSKA (reference sequence). The CDR3 nucleotides read TGCAGTGCCGGACTAGCGGGAGCTCTCCACGAGCAGTACTTC. The encoded protein is CSAGLAGALHEQYF.

The V gene is TRBV29-1, the J gene TRBJ2-3; a possible D gene is TRBD1 (6 bases). V was trimmed by 0 bases and J by 0 bases, leaving 16 bases between them. The CDR3 loop spans 17 amino acids. Germline V gives CDR1 SQVTM, CDR2 ANQGSEA. CDR3 region: CSVEDLQTGLSTDTQYF. CDR3 sequence (DNA): TGCAGCGTTGAAGATCTTCAGACAGGCCTTAGCACAGATACGCAGTATTTT.

V gene TRBV29-1 combines with J gene TRBJ2-1, with a tentative D call TRBD2 (6 bases). This CDR3 region has 15 residues. Germline V gene lookup returns CDR1 SQVTM and CDR2 ANQGSEA. V gave up 7 bases and J gave up 13 bases, with 29 bases separating them. The CDR3 spells CSAVWGDPTFLGQFF. CDR3 DNA: TGCAGCGCCGTATGGGGGGACCCAACCTTTTTGGGACAGTTCTTC.

This chain uses TRBV10-3 with TRBJ2-3; weak D call: TRBD2 (5 bases). Germline V lookup: CDR1 ENHRY, CDR2 SYGVKD. This CDR3 has 15 amino acids. Trimming took off 6 bases at V and 0 bases at J, with 13 bases between the two ends. The CDR3 nucleotides are TGTGCCATCAGGACGGAGCGGTCTAGCACAGATACGCAGTATTTT. Protein: CAIRTERSSTDTQYF.